This T cell receptor (beta chain) was observed in a study of blood T cells in healthy people across ages (dated by TCRdb to 2014 to 2015). Concerning the study at large: In model experiments, template switching captured about one uniquely barcoded TCR beta cDNA molecule for every two T cells. Using deep sequencing normalized with unique cDNA molecular identifiers, the study measured how TCR beta repertoire diversity changes with age. Four age groups were formed from the donors: young (average roughly 16 years), middle-aged (approximately 39), aged (about 62) and long-lived (approximately 78). To avoid experimental bias, donors of different ages were spread randomly across the sequencing lanes. Two additional independent replicas of 1 million unique cDNA reads from the same blood draw were analyzed for two donors (one aged 18 to 30 and one aged 80 or older).

This clonotype was recorded a few times. The clone's antigen remains unknown. No base quality information exists; no much larger clone differs at one position. Donors were approximately 42 systemically healthy Caucasian individuals from Russia aged roughly 6 to 100 years. Ten milliliters of peripheral blood were collected from each donor into EDTA-treated Vacutainer tubes. PBMCs were isolated by Ficoll-Paque density-gradient centrifugation, with at least 6.5 million obtained per sample. Total RNA, at least 6 micrograms per sample, was extracted from PBMCs with Trizol reagent. For every donor, an aliquot of PBMCs went through flow cytometry to measure the percentages of naive CD45RAhigh/CD27high T cells. Taken from cysteine to phenylalanine, the CDR3 has 14 residues. CDR3 DNA only is kept here, 42 bases in frame from base 1. As encoded in the germline V gene (reference sequence), CDR1 is DFQATT while CDR2 is SNEGSKA.

The paper as a whole reports these results and caveats: Observed TCR beta diversity correlated strongly with the percentage of naive T cells measured by flow cytometry. Observed TCR beta diversity per million T cells fell roughly linearly with age, and a significant reduction was already apparent by age around 40. Estimates of total diversity based on one million sequenced T cells were considered lower bounds and underestimates. Since profiling was done on bulk unsorted PBMCs, naive and antigen-experienced compartments could not be conclusively compared. The CMV infection status of donors was not known, potentially confounding age-related changes in expanded clonotypes. Compared with the aged group, the long-lived group had more naive CD4+ T cells, fewer expanded clones and increased TCR diversity, a pattern suggesting age selection.

The method behind the library was 5' RACE. Sequencing took place on an Illumina HiSeq 2500. The second PCR ran for about 6 to 12 cycles and used a J-beta primer mix along with a sample-barcoded 5' primer. A unique molecular identifier was introduced onto each TCR beta cDNA molecule by a template-switch 5' adaptor carrying 12 random nucleotides. Each sample yielded at least 2.5 million CDR3-containing paired-end reads. First-strand cDNA was synthesized from all RNA with the Mint cDNA synthesis kit, primed by a TRBC-specific oligonucleotide. Following uracil-DNA glycosylase treatment, all cDNA underwent a first 18-cycle PCR with the universal primers M1SS and BC2_uni_R. As for the authors' bioinformatics: For normalization, 1 million high-quality reads were randomly selected from each sample, with every read carrying a distinct molecular identifier. Reads sharing molecular identifiers were discarded rather than binned into consensus sequences. MiTCR, set to a Q25 quality threshold and the strictest error-elimination algorithm, was used for CDR3 identification, clonotype clustering and error correction. Lower-bound total TCR beta diversity was estimated with a nonparametric unseen species model using Euler transformation. TCRdb itself trimmed the public reads at Q25 with fastp, ran MiXCR and retained productive beta chains. Each record represents a unique CDR3 protein, reported with the most common genes and DNA among its rows. The V and J calls shown here were made by TCRdb, not taken from the authors' results. A total of 550,000 to 750,000 distinct CDR3 sequences appear in this sample, around 21% of them only once. Jointly, the top ten make up approximately 3.6% of the sample.

The sequenced sample was blood. This sequence uses TRBV20-1 and TRBJ2-7, with 9 bases aligning to TRBD1. This receptor was taken from a man aged 65 to 79 in good health. The DNA sequence is as follows: TGCAGCGTAGGGACAGGGAATGAGGTCTACGAGCAGTACTTC. This yields the protein CSVGTGNEVYEQYF.